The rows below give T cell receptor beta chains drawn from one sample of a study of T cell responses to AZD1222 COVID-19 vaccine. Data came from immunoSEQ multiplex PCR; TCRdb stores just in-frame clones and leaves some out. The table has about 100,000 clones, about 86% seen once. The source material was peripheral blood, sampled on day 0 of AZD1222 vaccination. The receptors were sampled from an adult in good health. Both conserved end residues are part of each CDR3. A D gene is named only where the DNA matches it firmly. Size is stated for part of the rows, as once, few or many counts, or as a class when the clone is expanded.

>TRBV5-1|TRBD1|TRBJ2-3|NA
CASSLAWDRSADTQYF
TGCGCCAGCAGCTTGGCCTGGGACAGATCTGCAGATACGCAGTATTTT
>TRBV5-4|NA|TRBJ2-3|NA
CASSLASSTDTQYF
TGTGCCAGCAGCCTAGCCAGTAGCACAGATACGCAGTATTTT
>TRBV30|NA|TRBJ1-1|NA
CAWAKSPNTEAFF
TGTGCCTGGGCCAAATCCCCGAACACTGAAGCTTTCTTT
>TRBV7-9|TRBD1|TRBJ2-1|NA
CASSSKPGQGAGEQFF
TGTGCCAGCAGCTCTAAGCCCGGACAGGGGGCCGGTGAGCAGTTCTTC
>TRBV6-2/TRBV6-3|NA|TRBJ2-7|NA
CASSPRRGEIIPPYEQYF
TGTGCCAGCAGTCCCCGGCGGGGCGAGATTATACCCCCCTACGAGCAGTACTTC
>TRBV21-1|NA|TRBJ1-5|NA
CASNQPQHF
TGTGCCAGTAATCAGCCCCAGCATTTT
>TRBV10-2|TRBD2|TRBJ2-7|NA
CASKIAGGAYEQYF
TGCGCCAGCAAGATAGCGGGTGGGGCCTACGAGCAGTACTTC
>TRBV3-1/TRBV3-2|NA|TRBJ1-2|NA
CASSQGSTDGYTF
TGTGCCAGCAGCCAAGGTTCAACCGATGGCTACACCTTC
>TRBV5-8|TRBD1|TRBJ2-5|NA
CAAELQGSMAQYF
TGTGCCGCCGAACTACAGGGGAGTATGGCCCAGTACTTC
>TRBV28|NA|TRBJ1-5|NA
CASSLDGYSNQPQHF
TGTGCCAGCAGTTTGGACGGCTATAGCAATCAGCCCCAGCATTTT
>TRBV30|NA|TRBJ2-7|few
CAWSVISYEQYF
TGTGCCTGGAGTGTAATCAGCTACGAGCAGTACTTC
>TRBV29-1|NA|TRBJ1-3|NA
CSVEEAFGGNTIYF
TGCAGCGTTGAAGAGGCGTTCGGTGGAAACACCATATATTTT
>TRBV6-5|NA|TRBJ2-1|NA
CASGWSNYYNEQFF
TGTGCCAGCGGATGGTCGAATTACTACAATGAGCAGTTCTTC
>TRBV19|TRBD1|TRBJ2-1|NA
CASSSPTGAPSYNEQFF
TGTGCCAGTAGTTCGCCGACAGGGGCACCTTCCTACAATGAGCAGTTCTTC
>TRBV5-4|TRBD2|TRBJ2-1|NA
CASSLDGASGYNEQFF
TGTGCCAGCAGCTTGGATGGGGCTAGCGGGTACAATGAGCAGTTCTTC
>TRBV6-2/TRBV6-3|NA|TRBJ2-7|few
CASSLRIGSLSPAEQYF
TGTGCCAGCAGCCTACGCATAGGTTCGCTATCGCCGGCCGAGCAGTACTTC
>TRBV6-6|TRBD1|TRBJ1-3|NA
CASSPSPAGGSGNTIYF
TGTGCCAGCAGTCCGTCACCCGCAGGGGGTTCTGGAAACACCATATATTTT
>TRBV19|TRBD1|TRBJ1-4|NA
CASGQGAVNEKLFF
TGTGCCTCTGGACAGGGGGCAGTGAATGAAAAACTGTTTTTT
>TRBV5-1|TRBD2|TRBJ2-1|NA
CASSRLAGFGPYNEQFF
TGCGCCAGCAGCCGACTAGCGGGATTTGGCCCCTACAATGAGCAGTTCTTC
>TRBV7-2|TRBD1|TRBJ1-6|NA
CASSLDRGGSPLHF
TGTGCCAGCAGCTTGGACAGGGGAGGTTCACCCCTCCACTTT
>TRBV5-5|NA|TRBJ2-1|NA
CASSWVKGLIEQFF
TGTGCCAGCAGCTGGGTGAAGGGGTTGATTGAGCAGTTCTTC
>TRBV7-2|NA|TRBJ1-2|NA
CASSLTGSTNYGYTF
TGTGCCAGCAGCTTAACGGGAAGCACTAACTATGGCTACACCTTC
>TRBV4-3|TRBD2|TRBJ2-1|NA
CASSQELGGSGRGNEQFF
TGCGCCAGCAGCCAAGAACTAGGCGGGAGCGGGAGAGGGAATGAGCAGTTCTTC
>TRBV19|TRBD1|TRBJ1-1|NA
CASSPDRANTEAFF
TGTGCCAGTAGTCCCGACAGGGCGAACACTGAAGCTTTCTTT
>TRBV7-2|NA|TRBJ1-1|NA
CASSPWGTNTEAFF
TGTGCCAGCAGCCCCTGGGGGACGAACACTGAAGCTTTCTTT
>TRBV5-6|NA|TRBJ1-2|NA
CASRTRDVRYFYGYTF
TGTGCCAGCAGGACCCGGGACGTAAGATACTTCTATGGCTACACCTTC
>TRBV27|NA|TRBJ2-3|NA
CASRNTDTQYF
TGTGCCAGCAGAAACACAGATACGCAGTATTTT
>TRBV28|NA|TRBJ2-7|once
CASSLGGTEQYF
TGTGCCAGCAGTTTAGGCGGGACAGAGCAGTACTTC
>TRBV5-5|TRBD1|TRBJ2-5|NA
CASSTGTGGQETQYF
TGTGCCAGCAGCACCGGGACAGGGGGTCAAGAGACCCAGTACTTC
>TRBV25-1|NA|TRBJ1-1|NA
CASSERGYGMNTEAFF
TGTGCCAGCAGTGAAAGGGGATACGGAATGAACACTGAAGCTTTCTTT
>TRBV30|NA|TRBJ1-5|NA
CAWSLGGIWQPQHF
TGTGCCTGGAGCTTGGGGGGGATTTGGCAGCCCCAGCATTTT
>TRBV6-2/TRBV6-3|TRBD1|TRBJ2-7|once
CASSPGQGFYEQYF
TGTGCCAGCAGTCCAGGACAGGGATTCTACGAGCAGTACTTC
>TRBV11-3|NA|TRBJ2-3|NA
CASSLASGTDTQYF
TGTGCCAGCAGCTTAGCTAGCGGCACAGATACGCAGTATTTT
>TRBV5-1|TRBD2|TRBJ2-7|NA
CASSPSGTLSEQYF
TGCGCCAGCAGCCCCAGCGGGACTCTGAGCGAGCAGTACTTC
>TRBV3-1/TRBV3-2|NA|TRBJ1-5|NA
CASSLGAQGNQPQHF
TGTGCCAGCAGCCTAGGGGCCCAGGGCAATCAGCCCCAGCATTTT
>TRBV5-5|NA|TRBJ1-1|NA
CASSLDVQSNTEAFF
TGTGCCAGCAGCTTGGATGTCCAATCGAACACTGAAGCTTTCTTT
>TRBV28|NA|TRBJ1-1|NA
CALRAGARNTEAFF
TGTGCTCTCAGGGCAGGGGCTAGGAACACTGAAGCTTTCTTT
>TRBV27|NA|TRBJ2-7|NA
CASSPSLGVSSYEQYF
TGTGCCAGCAGTCCATCCCTAGGGGTTAGCTCCTACGAGCAGTACTTC
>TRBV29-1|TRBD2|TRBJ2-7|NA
CSVLALVAGARYEQYF
TGCAGCGTTCTCGCCCTAGTAGCGGGAGCTCGCTACGAGCAGTACTTC
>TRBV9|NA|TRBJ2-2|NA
CASSASLGGELFF
TGTGCCAGCAGCGCCTCTTTGGGCGGGGAGCTGTTTTTT
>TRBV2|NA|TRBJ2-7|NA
CASNDRSSSYEQYF
TGTGCCAGCAATGACAGGTCCAGCTCCTACGAGCAGTACTTC
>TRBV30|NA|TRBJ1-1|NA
CAWSPLGAQEDTEAFF
TGTGCCTGGAGTCCCTTGGGAGCCCAAGAGGACACTGAAGCTTTCTTT
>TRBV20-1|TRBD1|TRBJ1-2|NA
CSASSGGGQGAGGYTF
TGCAGTGCTAGTAGTGGAGGGGGACAGGGGGCTGGAGGCTACACCTTC
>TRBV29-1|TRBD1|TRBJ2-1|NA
CSVADRSTLGYNEQFF
TGCAGCGTTGCGGACAGGTCCACCTTAGGCTACAATGAGCAGTTCTTC
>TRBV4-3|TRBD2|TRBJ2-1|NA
CASSQATSGTREQFF
TGCGCCAGCAGCCAAGCGACTAGCGGGACGCGGGAGCAGTTCTTC